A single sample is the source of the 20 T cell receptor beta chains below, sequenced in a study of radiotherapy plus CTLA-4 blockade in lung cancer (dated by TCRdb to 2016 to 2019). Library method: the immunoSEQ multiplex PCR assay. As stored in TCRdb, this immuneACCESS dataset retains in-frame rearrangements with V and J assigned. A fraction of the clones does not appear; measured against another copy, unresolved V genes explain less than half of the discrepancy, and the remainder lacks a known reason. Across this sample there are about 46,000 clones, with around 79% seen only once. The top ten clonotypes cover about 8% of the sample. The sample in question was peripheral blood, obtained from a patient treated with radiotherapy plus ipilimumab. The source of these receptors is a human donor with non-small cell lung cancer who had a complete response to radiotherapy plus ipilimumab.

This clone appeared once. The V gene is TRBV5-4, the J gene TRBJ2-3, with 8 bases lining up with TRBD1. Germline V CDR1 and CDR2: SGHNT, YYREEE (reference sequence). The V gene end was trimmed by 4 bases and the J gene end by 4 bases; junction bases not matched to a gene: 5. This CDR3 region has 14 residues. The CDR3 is CASSIKDRADTQYF. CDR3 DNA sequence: TGTGCCAGCAGCATTAAGGACAGGGCAGATACGCAGTATTTT.

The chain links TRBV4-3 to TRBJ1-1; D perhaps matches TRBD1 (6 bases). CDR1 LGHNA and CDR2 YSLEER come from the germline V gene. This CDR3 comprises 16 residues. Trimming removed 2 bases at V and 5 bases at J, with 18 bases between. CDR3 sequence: CASSQSRATGRTEAFF. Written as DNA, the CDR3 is TGCGCCAGCAGCCAATCCCGGGCTACAGGGAGAACTGAAGCTTTCTTT.

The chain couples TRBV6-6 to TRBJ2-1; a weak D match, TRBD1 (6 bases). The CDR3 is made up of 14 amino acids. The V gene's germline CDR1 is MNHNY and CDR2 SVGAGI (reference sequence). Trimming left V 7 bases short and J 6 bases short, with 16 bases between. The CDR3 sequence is CASTSWGRGNEQFF. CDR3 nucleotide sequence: TGTGCCAGCACTTCTTGGGGCAGGGGCAATGAGCAGTTCTTC.

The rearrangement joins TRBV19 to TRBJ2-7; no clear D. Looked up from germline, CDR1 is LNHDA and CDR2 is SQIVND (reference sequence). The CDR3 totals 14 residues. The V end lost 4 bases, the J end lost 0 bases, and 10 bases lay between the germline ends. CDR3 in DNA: TGTGCCAGTAGTACACTGACATCCTCCTACGAGCAGTACTTC. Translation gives CASSTLTSSYEQYF.

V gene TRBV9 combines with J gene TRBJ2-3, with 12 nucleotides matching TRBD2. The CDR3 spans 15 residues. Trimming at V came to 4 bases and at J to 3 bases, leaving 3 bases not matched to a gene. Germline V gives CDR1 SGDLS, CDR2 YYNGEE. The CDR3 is CASSQTSGSTDTQYF. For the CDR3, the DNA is TGTGCCAGCAGCCAGACTAGCGGGAGTACAGATACGCAGTATTTT.

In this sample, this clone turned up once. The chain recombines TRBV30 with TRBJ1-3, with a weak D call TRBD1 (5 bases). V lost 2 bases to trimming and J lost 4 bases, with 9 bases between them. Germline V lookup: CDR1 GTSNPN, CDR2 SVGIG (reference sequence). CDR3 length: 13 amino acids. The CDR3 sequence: CAWSPGFGNTIYF. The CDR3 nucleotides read TGTGCCTGGAGTCCAGGGTTCGGAAACACCATATATTTT. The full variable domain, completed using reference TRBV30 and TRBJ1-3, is SQTIHQWPATLVQPVGSPLSLECTVEGTSNPNLYWYRQAAGRGLQLLFYSVGIGQISSEVPQNLSASRPQDRQFILSSKKLLLSDSGFYLCAWSPGFGNTIYFGEGSWLTVV.

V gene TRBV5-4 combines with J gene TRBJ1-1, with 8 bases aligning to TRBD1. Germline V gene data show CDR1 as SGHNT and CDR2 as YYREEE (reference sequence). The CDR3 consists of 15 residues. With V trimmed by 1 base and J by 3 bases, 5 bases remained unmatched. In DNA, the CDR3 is TGTGCCAGCAGCTTGCGGGCACAGGGGGACACTGAAGCTTTCTTT. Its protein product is CASSLRAQGDTEAFF.

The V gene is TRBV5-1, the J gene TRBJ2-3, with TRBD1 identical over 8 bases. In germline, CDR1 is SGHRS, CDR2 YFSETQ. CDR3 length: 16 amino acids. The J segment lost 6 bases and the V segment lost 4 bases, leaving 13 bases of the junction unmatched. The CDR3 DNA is TGCGCCAGCAGCCTCCCTTCGACAGGGGAAAGGGATACGCAGTATTTT. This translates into CASSLPSTGERDTQYF.

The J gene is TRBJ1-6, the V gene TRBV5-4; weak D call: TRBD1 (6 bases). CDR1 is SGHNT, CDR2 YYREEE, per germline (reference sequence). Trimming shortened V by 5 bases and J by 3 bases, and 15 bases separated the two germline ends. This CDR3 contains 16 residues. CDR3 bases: TGTGCCAGCAGTAAAGGGGGGGAAGTCTATAATTCACCCCTCCACTTT. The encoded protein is CASSKGGEVYNSPLHF.

As DNA, the CDR3 is TGTGCCACCAGCGGGGGGACAGGGTCTTTCTCTGGAAACACCATATATTTT. Protein product: CATSGGTGSFSGNTIYF. The chain carries TRBV15 and TRBJ1-3; 9 bases are shared with TRBD1. Germline lookup yields CDR1 LNHNV and CDR2 YYDKDF (reference sequence). The junction had 8 bases not matched to a gene; V was cut back by 5 bases and J by 0 bases. This CDR3 contains 17 residues.

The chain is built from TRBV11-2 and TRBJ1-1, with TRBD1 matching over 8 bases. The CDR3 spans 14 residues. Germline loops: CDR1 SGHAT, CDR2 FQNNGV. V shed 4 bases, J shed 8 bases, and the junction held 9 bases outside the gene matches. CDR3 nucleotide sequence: TGTGCCAGCAGCTATTCACAGGGGGGCTACGAAGCTTTCTTT. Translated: CASSYSQGGYEAFF.

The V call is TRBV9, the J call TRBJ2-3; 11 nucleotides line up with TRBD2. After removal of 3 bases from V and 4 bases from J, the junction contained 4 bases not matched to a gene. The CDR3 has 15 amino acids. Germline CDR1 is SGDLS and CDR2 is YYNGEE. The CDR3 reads CASSALAGGSDTQYF. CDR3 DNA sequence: TGTGCCAGCAGCGCTCTAGCGGGAGGTTCAGATACGCAGTATTTT.

The CDR3 coding sequence is TGTGCCAGTAGTATCGAAGGGGGCGGTGAAAAACTGTTTTTT. This translates into CASSIEGGGEKLFF. The rearrangement joins TRBV19 to TRBJ1-4, with TRBD1 matching 7 bases. The CDR3 extends over 14 amino acids. The germline V gene has CDR1 LNHDA and CDR2 SQIVND (reference sequence). Trimming at V came to 3 bases and at J to 7 bases, leaving 5 bases not matched to a gene.

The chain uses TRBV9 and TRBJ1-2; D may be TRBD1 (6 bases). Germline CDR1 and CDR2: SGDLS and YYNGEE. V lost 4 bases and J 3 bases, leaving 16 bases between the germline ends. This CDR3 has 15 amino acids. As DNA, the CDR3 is TGTGCCAGCAGCCCAGTAGGGACACCAGACTATGGCTACACCTTC. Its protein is CASSPVGTPDYGYTF.

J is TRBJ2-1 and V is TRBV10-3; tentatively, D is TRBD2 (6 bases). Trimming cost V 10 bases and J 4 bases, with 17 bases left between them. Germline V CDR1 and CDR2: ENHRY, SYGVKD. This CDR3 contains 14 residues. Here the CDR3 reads CATTPSGEYNEQFF. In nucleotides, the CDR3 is TGTGCCACCACCCCCTCGGGAGAGTACAATGAGCAGTTCTTC.

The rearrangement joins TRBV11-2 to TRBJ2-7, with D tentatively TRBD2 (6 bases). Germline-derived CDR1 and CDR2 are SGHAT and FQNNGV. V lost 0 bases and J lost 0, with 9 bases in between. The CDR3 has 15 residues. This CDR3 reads CASSLEVSGSYEQYV. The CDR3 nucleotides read TGTGCCAGCAGCTTAGAGGTTAGCGGCTCCTACGAGCAGTACGTC.

CDR3 DNA sequence: TGTGCCGTATTGAGAGGACAGGGCACTTTGAACACTGAAGCTTTCTTT. As protein: CAVLRGQGTLNTEAFF. The V call is TRBV19, the J call TRBJ1-1; TRBD1 aligns across 8 bases. The germline V gene encodes CDR1 LNHDA and CDR2 SQIVND (reference sequence). This CDR3 spans 16 amino acids. V lost 11 bases, J lost 0 bases, and 14 bases stayed unmatched.

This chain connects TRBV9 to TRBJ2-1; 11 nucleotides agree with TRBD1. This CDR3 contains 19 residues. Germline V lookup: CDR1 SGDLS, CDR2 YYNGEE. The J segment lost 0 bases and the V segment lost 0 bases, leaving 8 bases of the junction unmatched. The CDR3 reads CASSVGGTGGTRSYNEQFF. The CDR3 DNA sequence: TGTGCCAGCAGCGTAGGAGGGACAGGGGGTACTCGCTCCTACAATGAGCAGTTCTTC.

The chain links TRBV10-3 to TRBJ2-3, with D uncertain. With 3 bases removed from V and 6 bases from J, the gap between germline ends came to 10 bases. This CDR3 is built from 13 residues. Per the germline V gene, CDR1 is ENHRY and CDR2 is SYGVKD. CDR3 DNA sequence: TGTGCCATCAGTGAAGGTATGAGGGATACGCAGTATTTT. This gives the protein CAISEGMRDTQYF.

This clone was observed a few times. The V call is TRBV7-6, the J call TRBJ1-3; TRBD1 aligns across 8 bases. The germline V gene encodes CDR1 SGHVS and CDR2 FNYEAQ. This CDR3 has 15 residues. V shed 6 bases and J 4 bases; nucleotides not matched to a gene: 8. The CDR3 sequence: CASSSTGGLGNTIYF. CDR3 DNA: TGTGCCAGCAGTTCTACAGGGGGTCTCGGAAACACCATATATTTT.